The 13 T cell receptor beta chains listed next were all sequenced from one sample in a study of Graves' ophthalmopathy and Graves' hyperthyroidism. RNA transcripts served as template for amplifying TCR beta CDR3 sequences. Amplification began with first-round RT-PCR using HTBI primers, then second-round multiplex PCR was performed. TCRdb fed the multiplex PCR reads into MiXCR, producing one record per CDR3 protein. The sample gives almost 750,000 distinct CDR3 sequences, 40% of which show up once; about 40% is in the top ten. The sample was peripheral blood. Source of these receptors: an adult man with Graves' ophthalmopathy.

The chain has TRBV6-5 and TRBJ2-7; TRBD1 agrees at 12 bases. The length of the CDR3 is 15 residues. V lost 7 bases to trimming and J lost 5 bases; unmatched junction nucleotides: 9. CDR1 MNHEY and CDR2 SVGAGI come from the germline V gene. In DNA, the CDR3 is TGTGCCAGCAACAGGATGGGACAGGGGGCCCACGAGCAGTACTTC. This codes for CASNRMGQGAHEQYF.

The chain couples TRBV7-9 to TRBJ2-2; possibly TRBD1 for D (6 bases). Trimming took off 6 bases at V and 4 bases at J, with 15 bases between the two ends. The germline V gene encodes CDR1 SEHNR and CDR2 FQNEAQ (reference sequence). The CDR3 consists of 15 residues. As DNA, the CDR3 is TGTGCCAGCAGTCGAGAATACAGGGCCACCGGGGAGCTGTTTTTT. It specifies CASSREYRATGELFF. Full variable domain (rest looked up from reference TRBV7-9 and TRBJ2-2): DTGVSQNPRHKITKRGQNVTFRCDPISEHNRLYWYRQTLGQGPEFLTYFQNEAQLEKSRLLSDRFSAERPKGSFSTLEIQRTEQGDSAMYLCASSREYRATGELFFGEGSRLTVL.

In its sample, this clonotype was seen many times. The CDR3 sequence is CSVGLTRVVIEQYF. The CDR3 bases are TGCAGCGTTGGCCTCACTCGCGTGGTGATCGAGCAGTACTTC. The V call is TRBV29-1, the J call TRBJ2-7; D unresolved. The CDR3 consists of 14 residues. V lost 4 bases, J lost 6 bases, and 19 bases lay in between. Germline V gene data show CDR1 as SQVTM and CDR2 as ANQGSEA.

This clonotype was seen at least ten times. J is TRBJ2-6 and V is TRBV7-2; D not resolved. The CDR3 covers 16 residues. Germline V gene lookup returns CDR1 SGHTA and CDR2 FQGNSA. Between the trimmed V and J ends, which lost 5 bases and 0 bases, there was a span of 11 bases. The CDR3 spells CASSEVSRSGANVLTF. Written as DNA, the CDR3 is TGTGCCAGCAGCGAAGTAAGCCGCTCTGGGGCCAACGTCCTGACTTTC.

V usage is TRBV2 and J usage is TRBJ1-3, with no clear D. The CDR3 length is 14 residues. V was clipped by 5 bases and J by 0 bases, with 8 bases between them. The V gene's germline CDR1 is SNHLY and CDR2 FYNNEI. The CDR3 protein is CASSPHSSGNTIYF. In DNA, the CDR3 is TGTGCCAGCAGTCCCCATTCCTCTGGAAACACCATATATTTT. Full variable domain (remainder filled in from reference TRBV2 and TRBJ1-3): EPEVTQTPSHQVTQMGQEVILRCVPISNHLYFYWYRQILGQKVEFLVSFYNNEISEKSEIFDDQFSVERPDGSNFTLKIRSTKLEDSAMYFCASSPHSSGNTIYFGEGSWLTVV.

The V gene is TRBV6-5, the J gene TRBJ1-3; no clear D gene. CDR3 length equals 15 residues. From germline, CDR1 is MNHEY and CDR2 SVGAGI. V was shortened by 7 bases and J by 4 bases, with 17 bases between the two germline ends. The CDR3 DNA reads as TGTGCCAGCACCCGGACTTGGACGGGCGGAAACACCATATATTTT. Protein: CASTRTWTGGNTIYF.

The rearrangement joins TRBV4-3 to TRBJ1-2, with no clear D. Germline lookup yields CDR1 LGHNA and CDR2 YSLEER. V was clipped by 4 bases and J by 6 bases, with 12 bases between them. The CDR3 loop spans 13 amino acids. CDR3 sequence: CASSPIVGDGYTF. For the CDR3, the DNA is TGCGCCAGCAGCCCTATTGTCGGGGATGGCTACACCTTC.

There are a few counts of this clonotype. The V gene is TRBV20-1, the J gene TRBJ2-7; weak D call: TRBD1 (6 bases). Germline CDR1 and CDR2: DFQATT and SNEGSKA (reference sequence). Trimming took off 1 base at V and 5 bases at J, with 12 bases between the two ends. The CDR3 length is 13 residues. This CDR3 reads CSARVMDSHEQYF. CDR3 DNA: TGCAGTGCTAGAGTCATGGACAGCCACGAGCAGTACTTC.

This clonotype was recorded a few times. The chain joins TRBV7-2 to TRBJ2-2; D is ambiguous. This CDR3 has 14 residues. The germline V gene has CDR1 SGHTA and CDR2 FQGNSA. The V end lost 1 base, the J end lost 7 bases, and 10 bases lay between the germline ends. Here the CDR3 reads CASSLDPADGELFF. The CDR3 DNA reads TGTGCCAGCAGCTTAGACCCCGCGGACGGGGAGCTGTTTTTT.

CDR3 nucleotides: TGCGCCAGCAGCCGAGTAGGGACAGGGGACTCCGAGCAGTACTTC. Translating gives CASSRVGTGDSEQYF. This chain joins TRBV4-3 and TRBJ2-7, with 10 bases lining up with TRBD1. V was clipped by 4 bases and J by 6 bases; unmatched bases: 9. Germline V gene lookup returns CDR1 LGHNA and CDR2 YSLEER. The CDR3 length is 15 residues.

For the CDR3, the DNA is TGTGCCGTGCGCAGAGGCAACTATGGCTACACCTTC. Residues: CAVRRGNYGYTF. This sequence joins TRBV6-6 and TRBJ1-2, with D uncertain. The length of the CDR3 is 12 residues. The V end was cut by 11 bases, the J end by 2 bases, with 12 bases between. The V gene's germline CDR1 is MNHNY and CDR2 SVGAGI (reference sequence).

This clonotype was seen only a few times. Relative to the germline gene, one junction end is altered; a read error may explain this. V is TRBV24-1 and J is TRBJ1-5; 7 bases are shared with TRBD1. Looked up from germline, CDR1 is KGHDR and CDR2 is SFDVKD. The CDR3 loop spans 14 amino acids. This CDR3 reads CASSRQGMGQPQHF. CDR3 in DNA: TGTGCCAGCAGTAGACAGGGCATGGGTCAGCCCCAGCATTTT.

CDR3 coding DNA: TGTGCCACCAGTGGTGTCGGGGGTAAGGCCGGGGAGCTGTTTTTT. Its protein product is CATSGVGGKAGELFF. The chain employs TRBV24-1 and TRBJ2-2; D is perhaps TRBD2 (6 bases). CDR3 length: 15 residues. Germline lookup yields CDR1 KGHDR and CDR2 SFDVKD. V lost 5 bases and J lost 6, with 15 bases in between.